This T cell receptor (beta chain) was captured by sequencing in a study of shared clonotypes between healthy human individuals. Across the study: Sampling drew on donors who were a couple of women and three men aged 18 to 49. Every donor yielded three CD4 naive, three CD4 memory, two CD8 naive and one CD8 memory plate.

Repertoires were generated with immunoSEQ multiplex PCR, while TCRdb's copy carries only in-frame clones and drops some. The sample consists of roughly 2,500,000 clones, 80% to 95% of them appearing once. Memory CD4+ cells were the fraction left after CD45RA+ naive selection. The germline gives CDR1 KGHSH, CDR2 LQKENI. This CDR3 has 15 amino acids. V lost 6 bases to trimming and J lost 0 bases, with 12 bases between them. The TCR comes from a man aged 18 to 35 in good health. Some clones in this sample may be carry-over from other donors' samples. The chain employs TRBV18 and TRBJ2-1; D is possibly TRBD1 or TRBD2 (5 bases each). Specimen: naive CD4+ T cells from PBMCs. The subset: CD45RA+ positively selected. The CDR3 DNA follows: TGTGCCAGCTCCACCAGGGACCTCTCCTACAATGAGCAGTTCTTC. The encoded protein is CASSTRDLSYNEQFF.